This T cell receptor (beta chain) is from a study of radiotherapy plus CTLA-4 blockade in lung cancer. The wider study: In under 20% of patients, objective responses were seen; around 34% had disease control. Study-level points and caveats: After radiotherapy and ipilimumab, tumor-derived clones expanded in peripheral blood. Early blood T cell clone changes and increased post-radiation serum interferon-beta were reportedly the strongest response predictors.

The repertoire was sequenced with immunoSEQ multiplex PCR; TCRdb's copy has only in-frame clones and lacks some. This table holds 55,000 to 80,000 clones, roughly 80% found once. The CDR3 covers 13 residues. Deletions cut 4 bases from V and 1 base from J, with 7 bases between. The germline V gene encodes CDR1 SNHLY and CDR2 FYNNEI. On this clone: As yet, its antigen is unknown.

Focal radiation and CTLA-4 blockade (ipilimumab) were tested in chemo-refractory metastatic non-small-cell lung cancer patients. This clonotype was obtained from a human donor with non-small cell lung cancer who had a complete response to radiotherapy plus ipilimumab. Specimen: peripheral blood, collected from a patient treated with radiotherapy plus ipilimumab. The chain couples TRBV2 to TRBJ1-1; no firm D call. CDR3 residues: CASSVLRNTEAFF. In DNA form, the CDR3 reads TGTGCCAGCAGTGTTTTGAGGAACACTGAAGCTTTCTTT.